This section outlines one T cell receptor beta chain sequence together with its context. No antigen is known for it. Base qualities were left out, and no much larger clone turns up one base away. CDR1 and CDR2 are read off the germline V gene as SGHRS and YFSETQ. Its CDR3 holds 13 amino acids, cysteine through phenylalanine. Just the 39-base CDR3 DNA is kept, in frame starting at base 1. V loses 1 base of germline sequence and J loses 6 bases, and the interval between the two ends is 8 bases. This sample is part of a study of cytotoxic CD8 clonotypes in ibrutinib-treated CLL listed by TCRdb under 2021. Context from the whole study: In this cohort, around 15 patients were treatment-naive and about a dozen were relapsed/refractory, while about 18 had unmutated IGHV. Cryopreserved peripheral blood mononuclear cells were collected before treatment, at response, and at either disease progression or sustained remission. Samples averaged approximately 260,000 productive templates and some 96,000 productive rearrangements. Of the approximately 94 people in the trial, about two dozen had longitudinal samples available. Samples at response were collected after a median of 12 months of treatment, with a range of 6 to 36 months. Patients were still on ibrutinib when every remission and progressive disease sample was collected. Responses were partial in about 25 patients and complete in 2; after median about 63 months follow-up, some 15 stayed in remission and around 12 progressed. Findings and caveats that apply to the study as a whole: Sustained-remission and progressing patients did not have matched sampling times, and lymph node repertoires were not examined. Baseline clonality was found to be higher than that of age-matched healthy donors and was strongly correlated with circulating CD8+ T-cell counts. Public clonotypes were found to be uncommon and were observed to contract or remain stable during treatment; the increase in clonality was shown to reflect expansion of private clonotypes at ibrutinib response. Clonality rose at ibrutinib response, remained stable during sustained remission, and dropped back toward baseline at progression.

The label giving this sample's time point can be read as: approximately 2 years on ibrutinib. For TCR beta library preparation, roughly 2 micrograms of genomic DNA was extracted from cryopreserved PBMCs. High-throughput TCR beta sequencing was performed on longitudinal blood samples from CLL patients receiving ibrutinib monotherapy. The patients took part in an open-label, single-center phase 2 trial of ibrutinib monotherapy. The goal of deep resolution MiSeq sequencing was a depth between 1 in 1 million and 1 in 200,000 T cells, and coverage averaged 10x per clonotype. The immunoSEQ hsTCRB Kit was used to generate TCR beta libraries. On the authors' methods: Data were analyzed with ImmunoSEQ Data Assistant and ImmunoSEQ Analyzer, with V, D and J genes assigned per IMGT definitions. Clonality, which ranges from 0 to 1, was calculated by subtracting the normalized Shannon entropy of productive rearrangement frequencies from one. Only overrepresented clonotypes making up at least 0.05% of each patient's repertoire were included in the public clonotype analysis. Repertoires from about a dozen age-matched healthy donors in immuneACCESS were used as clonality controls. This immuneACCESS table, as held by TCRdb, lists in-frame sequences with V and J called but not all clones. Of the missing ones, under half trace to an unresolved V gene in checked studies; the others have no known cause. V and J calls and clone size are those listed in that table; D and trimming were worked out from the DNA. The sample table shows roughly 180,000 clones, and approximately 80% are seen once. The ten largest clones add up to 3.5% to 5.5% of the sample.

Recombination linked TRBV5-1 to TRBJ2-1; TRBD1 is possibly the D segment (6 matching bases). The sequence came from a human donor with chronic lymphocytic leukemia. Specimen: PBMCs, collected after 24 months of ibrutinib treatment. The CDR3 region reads CASSLNRVNEQFF. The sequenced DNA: TGCGCCAGCAGCTTGAACAGGGTCAATGAGCAGTTCTTC.